This T cell receptor beta chain came from a study of vaccination effects on CD4 cells after COVID-19 (dated by TCRdb to between 2021 and 2024). Notes on the research overall: Each participant got two doses of an mRNA SARS-CoV-2 vaccine, either BNT162b2 or mRNA-1273. Pre-vaccine samples from a couple of convalescent patients were drawn 16 days and one week before the first dose, 142 and 148 days after COVID-19 diagnosis. The study compared SARS-CoV-2 spike-specific CD4+ TCR repertoires before and after mRNA vaccination in COVID-19 convalescent patients and infection-naive vaccine recipients. A total of over nine COVID-19 convalescent patients and 4 SARS-CoV-2-naive healthy vaccine recipients were included in the full study. Cultures from other donors in the study were sequenced with the Oncomine TCR Beta short-read assay on an Illumina iSeq 100. Broader findings and caveats from the paper: Clones induced by infection and clones induced by vaccination both contracted markedly at late timepoints after vaccination, which fits with T cell responses waning over time. Among convalescent patients, the spike-reactive repertoire after vaccination was made up mainly of new vaccine-induced clones that were largely distinct from the clones induced by infection. The study was limited by a small number of convalescent patients and lacked early post-infection timepoints.

Germline trimming: 5 bases from V, 3 bases from J; junction bases outside gene matches: 5. The CDR3 starts with the cysteine, ends with the phenylalanine, and has 15 residues. Of the read, only the CDR3 DNA is kept; its 45 bases are in frame from base 1. CDR1 and CDR2 were assigned from the germline V gene as SGHNT and YENEEA. The ViraFEST assay stimulated PBMC with viral peptide pools and then used TCR sequencing to identify antigen-specific CD4+ T cell clonotypes by expansion. After less than 13 days of culture, CD4+ T cells were isolated with the EasySep CD4+ T cell isolation kit. Convalescent patients had PCR-confirmed SARS-CoV-2 infection between March and December 2020, before Alpha, Beta and Delta variants emerged in the United States. Around 2.1 million PBMC per well were cultured with approximately 10 ug/ml peptides in IMDM containing about 5% human AB serum, about 9.7 IU/ml IL-2 and gentamicin. On days 3 and 7, half of the culture medium was replaced with fresh IL-2-containing medium. Each peptide stimulation condition was cultured in triplicate wells unless otherwise noted. PBMC were separated from whole blood using Ficoll-Paque Plus gradient centrifugation and were then either cryopreserved at -140C or used fresh. The overlapping peptide pools covered the spike proteins of SARS-CoV-2 and of the common cold coronaviruses HCoV-NL63, HCoV-OC43 and HCoV-229E. The QIAamp micro DNA kit was used to extract genomic DNA from the cultured CD4+ T cells.

This clone was observed a single time. Its antigen remains undetermined. There are no base qualities to consult, and no much larger clone falls within one base. The library came from the immunoSEQ multiplex PCR assay. DNA from the cultured, isolated CD4+ T cells was subjected to TCR beta CDR3 sequencing. The authors' pipeline ran thus. Non-productive TCR sequences were removed and reads were trimmed to the CDR3 region, keeping CDR3s of at least 7 amino acids. Antigen-specific clonotypes were identified with the MANAFEST web app by comparing expansion in peptide wells against reference cultures. Positive clones required FDR<0.05 expansion versus reference and all other wells, odds ratio above 5, and frequency above 0.1% in two replicate wells. Cross-reactive clonotypes were defined as significantly expanded in SARS-CoV-2 spike wells and in at least one common cold coronavirus spike condition. CDR3 similarity was assessed by Levenshtein distance using the stringdist R package, and unrooted trees were constructed with ape in R 3.6.1. TCRdb obtained this table from immuneACCESS and retained in-frame rearrangements with V and J assigned. These tables miss some clones; where compared with another copy, unresolved V genes account for less than half of the shortfall, and the remainder is unexplained. That table gives V, J and clone size, and the DNA gave D and trimming. The table for this sample lists roughly 24,000 clones; roughly four fifths of them were counted only once. Clones ranked in the top ten supply approximately 16% of the sample.

The chain joins TRBV11-3 to TRBJ2-5; 11 bases in the junction line up with TRBD1. The source material was CD4+ T cells from PBMCs cultured with SARS-CoV-2 spike peptides, sampled before COVID-19 vaccination. The sample's cell subset or site label is to be understood as: SARS-CoV-2 spike overlapping peptide pool stimulation. The clonotype originates from a human donor who had a prior SARS-CoV-2 infection. This receptor has the CDR3 CASSRMGQGEETQYF. The DNA is TGTGCCAGCAGCCGGATGGGACAGGGGGAAGAGACCCAGTACTTC.